A selection of T cell receptor beta chains follows, all from one sample in a study of T cell responses to AZD1222 COVID-19 vaccine. Profiled with immunoSEQ multiplex PCR; TCRdb holds only in-frame clones, not every one. The sample holds 52,000 or so clones, about 85% seen once. This specimen consisted of peripheral blood, obtained on day 0 of MenACWY control vaccination. Receptor source: an adult in good health. Both conserved end residues are part of each CDR3. The D gene is left open where the match is weak. Where a row states a size, it is once, few, many or the class of an expanded clone; other rows omit it.

once	TRBJ1-1	TRBV15	TRBD1	TGTGCCACCAGCAGAGATTCGGGACAGATGAACACTGAAGCTTTCTTT	CATSRDSGQMNTEAFF
-	TRBJ1-2	TRBV4-3	-	TGCGCCAGCAGCCAAGACCGACAGAACTATGGCTACACCTTC	CASSQDRQNYGYTF
-	TRBJ1-6	TRBV5-1	TRBD1	TGCGCCAGCAGCTTGGAAAGAGACAGGGGGCTCGGGTCACCCCTCCACTTT	CASSLERDRGLGSPLHF
-	TRBJ2-7	TRBV5-4	-	TGTGCCAGCAGCTACTTACAGCGATCCACCTACGAGCAGTACTTC	CASSYLQRSTYEQYF
once	TRBJ2-1	TRBV2	-	TGTGCCAGCAGTGTACTAGCTTGGAATGAGCAGTTCTTC	CASSVLAWNEQFF
-	TRBJ2-7	TRBV5-4	TRBD2	TGTGCCAGCAGCCCTGGGACTACCGTCTACGAGCAGTACTTC	CASSPGTTVYEQYF
-	TRBJ2-3	TRBV29-1	-	TGCAGCGTCCTAGGAGGAGATACGCAGTATTTT	CSVLGGDTQYF
-	TRBJ2-1	TRBV19	TRBD2	TGTGCCAGTAGTATCCCTAGCGGGAGCTCCTACAATGAGCAGTTCTTC	CASSIPSGSSYNEQFF
few	TRBJ2-7	TRBV11-2	TRBD2	TGTGCCAGCAGCACTAGCGGGAGTCCCTACGAGCAGTACTTC	CASSTSGSPYEQYF
-	TRBJ2-2	TRBV4-3	-	TGCGCCAGCAGCCTCGCCGGGGAGCTGTTTTTT	CASSLAGELFF
-	TRBJ1-2	TRBV29-1	TRBD1	TGCAGCGTTGAAGAGTCCGGGACAGCCGAAATTAACTATGGCTACACCTTC	CSVEESGTAEINYGYTF
few	TRBJ1-1	TRBV9	-	TGTGCCAGCAGCGTCGCTCAGGGGAACACTGAAGCTTTCTTT	CASSVAQGNTEAFF
-	TRBJ1-5	TRBV19	-	TGTGCCAGTACCCCTTCGAGAGGAGAAAATCAGCCCCAGCATTTT	CASTPSRGENQPQHF
few	TRBJ2-1	TRBV14	-	TGTGCCAGCAGCCACCCCGGAACCGCGGAGCAGTTCTTC	CASSHPGTAEQFF
-	TRBJ2-3	TRBV14	-	TGTGCCAGCAGCCAAGGTCGGAAGGGGTCCACAGATACGCAGTATTTT	CASSQGRKGSTDTQYF
-	TRBJ1-4	TRBV5-1	-	TGCGCCAGCAGACTGGGACCGATGCATGAAAAACTGTTTTTT	CASRLGPMHEKLFF
-	TRBJ2-6	TRBV7-3	-	TGTGCCAGCAGCCTAGAAGTTTCTGGGGCCAACGTCCTGACTTTC	CASSLEVSGANVLTF
-	TRBJ1-6	TRBV7-8	TRBD1	TGTGCCAGCAGCTTCCAGACAGGGGGAATTTCACCCCTCCACTTT	CASSFQTGGISPLHF
-	TRBJ1-4	TRBV9	TRBD1	TGTGCCAGCAGCGTAGGAAGGGCAGGGGGCATTGAAAAACTGTTTTTT	CASSVGRAGGIEKLFF
-	TRBJ1-1	TRBV5-1	-	TGCGCCAGCAGCTGGGGAACGGGGGCTGAAGCTTTCTTT	CASSWGTGAEAFF
once	TRBJ2-1	TRBV10-1	TRBD2	TGCGCCAGCAGTCAGCGGGAGATCCCCTACAATGAGCAGTTCTTC	CASSQREIPYNEQFF
-	TRBJ1-5	TRBV4-1	-	TGCGCCAGCAGCCAAGTGTCCGGACGGAGCAATCAGCCCCAGCATTTT	CASSQVSGRSNQPQHF
-	TRBJ1-5	TRBV4-2	-	TGTGCCAGCAGCCAAGCCCTTTACAATCAGCCCCAGCATTTT	CASSQALYNQPQHF
-	TRBJ2-3	TRBV15	TRBD1	TGTGCCACCAGCAGAGACTGGGACAGGGCCTTT	CATSRDWDRAF
-	TRBJ1-1	TRBV19	-	TGTGCCAGTAGTAAAGAGAGGAGAAACACTGAAGCTTTCTTT	CASSKERRNTEAFF
-	TRBJ1-4	TRBV2	TRBD1	TGTGCCAGCAGGAGGGACAGCTCTAATGAAAAACTGTTTTTT	CASRRDSSNEKLFF
-	TRBJ2-2	TRBV6-5	-	TGTGCCAGCAGTCAATTCAGGGCCGGGGAGCTGTTTTTT	CASSQFRAGELFF
few	TRBJ2-7	TRBV6-2/TRBV6-3	TRBD1	TGTGCCAGCAGTCGGACAGGGACCTACGAGCAGTACTTC	CASSRTGTYEQYF
few	TRBJ1-5	TRBV28	-	TGTGCCAGCACCCCTGGAGGAAGCCGTCAGCCCCAGCATTTT	CASTPGGSRQPQHF
-	TRBJ2-1	TRBV28	TRBD2	TGTGCCAGCTGGGGGAGTGCTAGCGGAGGCAATGAGCAGTTCTTC	CASWGSASGGNEQFF
-	TRBJ1-5	TRBV28	-	TGTGCCAGCAGTGTAGGGGGTATGGGCAATCAGCCCCAGCATTTT	CASSVGGMGNQPQHF
-	TRBJ2-3	TRBV7-8	-	TGTGCCAGCCGACTTCCCCCCTACGGGAGAACTAGCACAGATACGCAGTATTTT	CASRLPPYGRTSTDTQYF
-	TRBJ2-7	TRBV24-1	-	TGTGCCACCAGTGAGACTAGGGGCGAGCAGTACTTC	CATSETRGEQYF
few	TRBJ2-7	TRBV28	-	TGTGCCAGCAGGGATGGGACAAAACGCCACGAGCAGTACTTC	CASRDGTKRHEQYF
-	TRBJ2-2	TRBV7-8	-	TGTGCCAGCAGCCGATTGGGAGGTACCGGGGAGCTGTTTTTT	CASSRLGGTGELFF
-	TRBJ2-1	TRBV19	TRBD2	TGTGCCAGTACCGCCTGGAGCGGGAGAAGGAACAATGAGCAGTTCTTC	CASTAWSGRRNNEQFF
-	TRBJ1-5	TRBV5-1	TRBD1	TGCGCCAGCAGCCGCGGACAGGGGAGTAATCAGCCCCAGCATTTT	CASSRGQGSNQPQHF
-	TRBJ2-3	TRBV30	-	TGTGCCTGGACAAGGGCTAGTCGAAGCGCAGATACGCAGTATTTT	CAWTRASRSADTQYF
-	TRBJ1-2	TRBV10-3	-	TGTGCCATCAAGTTCGGGGCCGATAACTATGGCTACACCTTC	CAIKFGADNYGYTF
once	TRBJ2-7	TRBV18	-	TGTGCCAGCTCATCGGATGCAACCTACGAGCAGTACTTC	CASSSDATYEQYF
-	TRBJ1-5	TRBV6-5	-	TGTGCCAGCTACGGACCGCTCAATCAGCCCCAGCATTTT	CASYGPLNQPQHF
-	TRBJ2-5	TRBV24-1	-	TGTGCCACCAGTGAGCGGGGAATGCAGAAGACCCAGTACTTC	CATSERGMQKTQYF
-	TRBJ2-7	TRBV19	-	TGTGCCATTATTATAGACCCCCCGGGCCGCCCGGGCGGCCGGGGCTCCTACGAGCAGTACTTC	CAIIIDPPGRPGGRGSYEQYF
-	TRBJ2-7	TRBV7-2	-	TGTGCCAGCAGCTTAGCCGGGAGTACCTACGAGCAGTACTTC	CASSLAGSTYEQYF
-	TRBJ1-2	TRBV9	-	TGTGCCAGCAGCGCAGCGGTCACAACAGGGCCCACCTTC	CASSAAVTTGPTF
-	TRBJ2-7	TRBV28	TRBD2	TGTGCCAGCCTAACCATGGGGACTAGCGGCTCATCTGGGTACGAGCAGTACTTC	CASLTMGTSGSSGYEQYF
-	TRBJ2-6	TRBV6-2/TRBV6-3	-	TGTGCCAGCAGTCCCCTCGGCTTCGCTGGGGCCAACGTCCTGACTTTC	CASSPLGFAGANVLTF
-	TRBJ2-1	TRBV10-3	-	TGTGCCATCAGTGAGTTGAGCGGGCAATACAATGAGCAGTTCTTC	CAISELSGQYNEQFF
once	TRBJ2-2	TRBV3-1/TRBV3-2	-	TGTGCCAGCAGCCAAGATGTCGCCGGGGAGCTGTTTTTT	CASSQDVAGELFF
-	TRBJ2-5	TRBV7-2	TRBD2	TGTGCCAGCAGCTTAGCAACTAGCGTCTCAGAGACCCAGTACTTC	CASSLATSVSETQYF
-	TRBJ2-1	TRBV3-1/TRBV3-2	TRBD1	TGTGCCAGCAGCCAAGAGACAGGGAGCCTTCGGCGGCTCTCCTACAATGAGCAGTTCTTC	CASSQETGSLRRLSYNEQFF
-	TRBJ1-1	TRBV4-3	-	TGCGCCAGCAGCCAAGAAAGAAACACTGAAGCTTTCTTT	CASSQERNTEAFF
-	TRBJ1-6	TRBV30	-	TGTGCCTGGAGCCGGGCCGGCCGAAATAATTCACCCCTCCACTTT	CAWSRAGRNNSPLHF
-	TRBJ1-2	TRBV15	-	TGTGCCACCAGCATACAGACAGGCTATGGCTACACCTTC	CATSIQTGYGYTF
-	TRBJ2-1	TRBV28	-	TGTGCCAGCAGTTTACAGGGTACGTACAATGAGCAGTTCTTC	CASSLQGTYNEQFF
-	TRBJ2-5	TRBV3-1/TRBV3-2	TRBD2	TGTGCCAGCAGCCAAGGAAAAGCGGGAGGGCCACGAGAGACCCAGTACTTC	CASSQGKAGGPRETQYF
-	TRBJ2-1	TRBV19	TRBD1	TGTGCCAGTAGTAACTCAGGACAGGGCGTATCCTACAATGAGCAGTTCTTC	CASSNSGQGVSYNEQFF
-	TRBJ2-7	TRBV27	TRBD1	TGTGCCAGCAGCCTGGGACAGGGTTCCTACGAGCAGTACTTC	CASSLGQGSYEQYF
-	TRBJ1-1	TRBV4-2	-	TGTGCCAGCAGCCAAGATCCTAACACTGAAGCTTTCTTT	CASSQDPNTEAFF
-	TRBJ1-5	TRBV7-9	-	TGTGCCAGCAGCTTTGCGGGGGGGGATCAGCCCCAGCATTTT	CASSFAGGDQPQHF